The next 3 T cell receptor beta chains were all read from a single sample in a study of cytomegalovirus exposure and HLA in healthy donors. PCR involved 60 Vbeta and 13 Jbeta primers. Data came from immunoSEQ multiplex PCR; TCRdb stores just in-frame clones and leaves some out. Here the sample spans around 110,000 clones, 9.5% being singletons. Material for sequencing was PBMCs. These receptor sequences come from a man in his thirties or forties in good health and CMV-seronegative.

The rearrangement uses TRBV29-1 and TRBJ2-1; 8 bases match TRBD1. V shed 6 bases, J shed 6 bases, and the junction held 10 bases outside the gene matches. Looked up from germline, CDR1 is SQVTM and CDR2 is ANQGSEA. The CDR3 loop spans 14 amino acids. The CDR3 spells CSVIGQGVGNEQFF. The CDR3 DNA sequence: TGCAGCGTGATCGGACAGGGTGTAGGCAATGAGCAGTTCTTC.

This clone turned up a few times. The rearrangement uses TRBV2 and TRBJ2-7; no clear D. Germline assignment: CDR1 SNHLY and CDR2 FYNNEI. The CDR3 runs to 19 residues. Between the trimmed V and J ends, which lost 4 bases and 0 bases, there was a span of 25 bases. Here the CDR3 reads CASSGSEALATRISYEQYF. DNA for the CDR3: TGTGCCAGCAGTGGTTCCGAAGCGTTAGCCACAAGGATCTCCTACGAGCAGTACTTC.

The chain has TRBV5-4 and TRBJ2-7; 7 nucleotides line up with TRBD1. This CDR3 comprises 15 residues. Germline trimming cut 1 base from V and 4 bases from J; bases unmatched to any gene: 8. The germline CDR1 and CDR2 sequences are SGHNT and YYREEE (reference sequence). In DNA, the CDR3 is TGTGCCAGCAGCTTGCCGACAGGGAGTCGGTACGAGCAGTACTTC. This encodes CASSLPTGSRYEQYF.